The 19 T cell receptor beta chains presented below share a single source sample, sequenced in a study of vaccination and CD4 T cells after COVID-19. These TCRs' antigens remain unknown. At the Johns Hopkins FTIC core, DNA taken from cultured CD4+ T cells was sequenced by way of the Oncomine TCR Beta short-read assay. TCRdb reprocessed the PCR reads with MiXCR, giving one entry per CDR3 protein. There are some 16,000 distinct CDR3 sequences in the sample; roughly 51% occur only once, and around 15% lies in the top ten. Treatment: roughly 10-day PBMC culture with coronavirus spike peptide pools or control peptides (ViraFEST assay). The sample consisted of CD4+ T cells from blood, cultured in vitro. These receptors were collected from a human donor who had recovered from COVID-19.

The chain uses TRBV20-1 and TRBJ2-5; D call uncertain. This CDR3 has 14 amino acids. V was pared by 2 bases and J by 1 base, with 11 bases between. Germline V gene sequence: CDR1 DFQATT, CDR2 SNEGSKA (reference sequence). This chain's CDR3 is CSARIPPPQETQYF. The CDR3 DNA sequence: TGCAGTGCTAGAATCCCACCCCCCCAAGAGACCCAGTACTTC.

This clonotype was detected once. The chain recombines TRBV11-2 with TRBJ2-2; tentative D call: TRBD1 (6 bases). CDR1 and CDR2 from the germline V gene are SGHAT and FQNNGV. V gave up 11 bases and J gave up 4 bases, with 14 bases separating them. CDR3 size: 13 residues. The DNA for the CDR3 is TGTGCCGATAGTAGGACAGCCACCGGGGAGCTGTTTTTT. Translating it yields CADSRTATGELFF.

The chain recombines TRBV4-2 with TRBJ2-2; D possibly corresponds to TRBD2 (6 bases). Germline CDR1 reads LGHNA; CDR2 reads YNFKEQ. Trimming pared 4 bases from V and 6 bases from J, leaving 21 bases between. The CDR3 length is 17 residues. The CDR3 loop reads CASSPTSDSSGAGELFF. CDR3 DNA sequence: TGTGCCAGCAGCCCAACTTCCGATAGTTCGGGGGCCGGGGAGCTGTTTTTT.

Written as DNA, the CDR3 is TGCGCCAGCAGCCTCGGGACTAGCGGACAAGAGACCCAGTACTTC. Protein product: CASSLGTSGQETQYF. The chain uses TRBV5-1 and TRBJ2-5; TRBD2 aligns across 11 bases. Germline V gene lookup returns CDR1 SGHRS and CDR2 YFSETQ. Losses at the gene ends were 4 bases for V and 2 bases for J; bases not matched to a gene: 4. There are 15 residues in the CDR3.

This clonotype appeared a few times. The CDR3 DNA sequence: TGCAGCGTTGGGGGCACCGGGGAGCTGTTTTTT. Residues: CSVGGTGELFF. The J gene is TRBJ2-2, the V gene TRBV29-1, with no clear D. The CDR3 length is 11 residues. V lost 4 bases and J lost 4, with 4 bases in between. Germline V gene lookup returns CDR1 SQVTM and CDR2 ANQGSEA.

This clonotype appeared a few times. This sequence joins TRBV20-1 and TRBJ1-5; D gene ambiguous. Germline lookup yields CDR1 DFQATT and CDR2 SNEGSKA (reference sequence). V lost 3 bases and J lost 4, with 13 bases in between. This CDR3 contains 14 residues. Here the CDR3 DNA reads TGCAGTGCTAGGAAAGGATTAGGAAATCAGCCCCAGCATTTT. Translating gives CSARKGLGNQPQHF.

To note about this clonotype: This CDR3 is missing its conserved last phenylalanine or tryptophan, likely due to a read error. The rearrangement joins TRBV2 to TRBJ2-5; TRBD1 matches at 9 bases. V was clipped by 4 bases and J by 2 bases; unmatched bases: 5. The CDR3 is made up of 15 amino acids. Germline V gene lookup returns CDR1 SNHLY and CDR2 FYNNEI. This CDR3 reads CASSAGQGRQETQYS. CDR3 nucleotide sequence: TGTGCCAGCAGTGCAGGACAGGGGCGGCAAGAGACCCAGTACTCC.

This sequence joins TRBV20-1 and TRBJ2-5; 11 nucleotides agree with TRBD1. The V gene end was trimmed by 1 base and the J gene end by 5 bases; junction bases not matched to a gene: 12. This CDR3 has 17 amino acids. Germline V gene sequence: CDR1 DFQATT, CDR2 SNEGSKA (reference sequence). The CDR3 here is CSARARDRGATGETQYF. The CDR3 DNA reads TGCAGTGCTAGAGCCCGGGACAGGGGGGCGACGGGGGAGACCCAGTACTTC.

This clonotype was observed a handful of times. The chain links TRBV6-1 to TRBJ1-6; TRBD1 agrees at 7 bases. Losses at the gene ends were 2 bases for V and 7 bases for J; bases not matched to a gene: 5. This CDR3 is 15 amino acids long. Germline lookup yields CDR1 MNHNS and CDR2 SASEGT. The CDR3 reads CASSERTGVNSPLHF. CDR3 DNA: TGTGCCAGCAGTGAAAGAACAGGGGTCAATTCACCCCTCCACTTT.

This chain uses TRBV30 with TRBJ2-7, with 10 positions matching TRBD2. Germline V gene sequence: CDR1 GTSNPN, CDR2 SVGIG (reference sequence). The length of the CDR3 is 14 residues. V shed 8 bases, J shed 2 bases, and the junction held 9 bases outside the gene matches. This CDR3 is CAGERSGGAYEQYF. Here the CDR3 DNA reads TGTGCCGGGGAAAGGAGCGGGGGGGCCTACGAGCAGTACTTC.

This clonotype has just a few counts. J is TRBJ1-3 and V is TRBV20-1, with D possibly matching TRBD1 (6 bases). V lost 6 bases, J lost 2 bases, and 17 bases lay in between. The CDR3 totals 15 residues. Germline V gives CDR1 DFQATT, CDR2 SNEGSKA (reference sequence). This chain's CDR3 is CSAVTGPTPGNTIYF. CDR3 DNA: TGCAGTGCCGTGACAGGTCCTACACCTGGAAACACCATATATTTT.

J is TRBJ1-5 and V is TRBV6-1, with no clear D. The CDR3 runs to 16 residues. Per germline, CDR1 MNHNS and CDR2 SASEGT. Trimming pared 2 bases from V and 0 bases from J, leaving 11 bases between. This CDR3 reads CASSERTDHSNQPQHF. In nucleotides, the CDR3 is TGTGCCAGCAGTGAAAGGACGGACCATAGCAATCAGCCCCAGCATTTT.

This rearrangement joins TRBV10-3 to TRBJ1-1; D is unclear. Germline V gives CDR1 ENHRY, CDR2 SYGVKD. V was cut by 2 bases and J by 6 bases, with 16 bases left in between. CDR3 length: 15 residues. In DNA, the CDR3 is TGTGCCATCAGTGAGGCCAGAAGCCTGAGGGCTGAAGCTTTCTTT. It yields the protein CAISEARSLRAEAFF.

By sample fraction, this clonotype is medium-sized. This rearrangement joins TRBV20-1 to TRBJ2-7, with D maybe TRBD1 (6 bases). Germline V gene sequence: CDR1 DFQATT, CDR2 SNEGSKA (reference sequence). The CDR3 runs 14 residues. Trimming left V 0 bases short and J 3 bases short, with 12 bases between. The CDR3 sequence is CSAREGQGYYEQYF. As DNA, the CDR3 is TGCAGTGCTAGAGAGGGGCAGGGGTACTACGAGCAGTACTTC.

This clonotype has just a few counts. The V and J genes are TRBV20-1 and TRBJ1-6, with 7 positions matching TRBD1. After removal of 4 bases from V and 7 bases from J, the junction contained 4 bases not matched to a gene. Germline values: CDR1 DFQATT, CDR2 SNEGSKA (reference sequence). There are 13 residues in the CDR3. The DNA of the CDR3 is TGCAGTGCTAATCGCAGGGGGAATTCACCCCTCCACTTT. This sequence encodes CSANRRGNSPLHF.

V usage is TRBV6-1 and J usage is TRBJ1-5; TRBD1 matches 7 bases. Germline trimming cut 3 bases from V and 7 bases from J; bases unmatched to any gene: 9. Germline CDR1 and CDR2: MNHNS and SASEGT. This CDR3 contains 15 residues. This CDR3 is CASSESLGQAQPQHF. The CDR3 DNA reads as TGTGCCAGCAGTGAGTCCCTCGGACAGGCACAGCCCCAGCATTTT.

The J gene is TRBJ2-7, the V gene TRBV5-4; TRBD2 aligns across 9 bases. This CDR3 has 15 residues. Germline loops: CDR1 SGHNT, CDR2 YYREEE (reference sequence). Trimming removed 1 base from V and 2 bases from J; junction bases left unmatched: 4. This CDR3 reads CASSLRSSGTYEQYF. The CDR3 bases are TGTGCCAGCAGCTTGAGGTCTAGCGGGACCTACGAGCAGTACTTC.

The J gene is TRBJ1-5, the V gene TRBV10-3; no clear D. This CDR3 has 15 amino acids. V was trimmed by 1 base and J by 5 bases, leaving 12 bases between them. Germline V gives CDR1 ENHRY, CDR2 SYGVKD. CDR3 sequence (DNA): TGTGCCATCAGTGAGTTGCTGGGGTCGGATCAGCCCCAGCATTTT. Protein: CAISELLGSDQPQHF.

This clonotype was counted between two and nine times. The chain has TRBV6-1 and TRBJ2-5, with a possible D match to TRBD2 (6 bases). Germline CDR1 is MNHNS and CDR2 is SASEGT. V dropped 6 bases and J dropped 1 base, with 12 bases sitting between them. The CDR3 is 14 residues long. The CDR3 DNA is TGTGCCAGCAGGGGGAGGCAGCTCCAAGAGACCCAGTACTTC. The encoded protein is CASRGRQLQETQYF.